These 26 T cell receptor beta chains originate from one sample sequenced in a study of T cells in Graves' hyperthyroidism and ophthalmopathy. TCR beta CDR3 regions were amplified from RNA. The study used the HTBI primer set for a first-round RT-PCR of the TCR CDR3. Using its own MiXCR run on the multiplex PCR reads, TCRdb lists one record per CDR3 protein. The data show about 590,000 distinct CDR3 sequences, 12% to 15% seen once. Source material: blood. These receptors came from a woman under 30 with Graves' ophthalmopathy.

This clonotype occurred many times. In DNA form, the CDR3 reads TGTGCCAGCAGCCCGTGGACTAGCGGGAGGCAATACTACAATGAGCAGTTCTTC. This encodes CASSPWTSGRQYYNEQFF. The genes are TRBV11-3 and TRBJ2-1, with 14 bases fitting TRBD2. With V trimmed by 5 bases and J by 3 bases, 9 bases remained unmatched. This CDR3 spans 18 amino acids. In germline, CDR1 is SGHNT, CDR2 YENEEA.

In regard to this clonotype: A much larger clone is a single base away; this may be a read error. CDR3 sequence: CASSRGQGAMGTEAFF. The CDR3 bases are TGTGCCAGCTCGCGAGGACAGGGGGCCATGGGCACTGAAGCTTTCTTT. This chain connects TRBV18 to TRBJ1-1, with 11 positions matching TRBD1. Unmatched junction bases numbered 10, after V lost 6 bases and J lost 4 bases. This CDR3 region has 16 residues. CDR1 KGHSH and CDR2 LQKENI come from the germline V gene.

This clonotype was detected a few times. J is TRBJ1-5 and V is TRBV12-3 or TRBV12-4; weak D call: TRBD1 (5 bases). The CDR3 is made up of 14 amino acids. V was shortened by 9 bases and J by 1 base, with 13 bases between the two germline ends. The CDR3 DNA is TGTGCCAGTATGGCGGGGGAAAGCAATCAGCCCCAGCATTTT. It translates to CASMAGESNQPQHF.

The table lists this clonotype with many counts. V gene TRBV7-2 combines with J gene TRBJ2-1, with 14 nucleotides matching TRBD2. The CDR3 extends over 16 amino acids. The V and J ends lost 5 bases and 8 bases, in that order; junction bases with no gene match: 8. Per germline, CDR1 SGHTA and CDR2 FQGNSA. CDR3 nucleotides: TGTGCCAGCAGCCCTAGGACTAGCGGGAGGTGGCATGAGCAGTTCTTC. Protein product: CASSPRTSGRWHEQFF.

The chain is built from TRBV2 and TRBJ1-2; D gene uncertain. Trimming shortened V by 9 bases and J by 3 bases, and 14 bases separated the two germline ends. The germline V gene encodes CDR1 SNHLY and CDR2 FYNNEI. This CDR3 comprises 13 residues. In nucleotides, the CDR3 is TGTGCCAGGAACATTCCCGGCGACTATGGCTACACCTTC. This gives the protein CARNIPGDYGYTF.

This clonotype was found many times. This rearrangement joins TRBV2 to TRBJ2-3, with D possibly called TRBD1 or TRBD2 (5 bases each). The CDR3 consists of 14 residues. Germline V gives CDR1 SNHLY, CDR2 FYNNEI. V lost 1 base and J lost 7, with 12 bases in between. CDR3 nucleotide sequence: TGTGCCAGCAGTGAAGTCCGGGACCTTAATACGCAGTATTTT. Translation gives CASSEVRDLNTQYF.

V is TRBV7-9 and J is TRBJ2-1; 10 bases are shared with TRBD2. The trim removed 5 bases at V and 4 bases at J, leaving 17 bases unmatched. The CDR3 has 19 residues. Germline lookup yields CDR1 SEHNR and CDR2 FQNEAQ (reference sequence). CDR3 protein: CASSDLLFGLAVIYNEQFF. CDR3 in DNA: TGTGCCAGCAGCGATCTTTTATTCGGACTAGCGGTTATTTACAATGAGCAGTTCTTC.

The sample holds many counts of this clonotype. This rearrangement joins TRBV7-6 to TRBJ2-1; the D call may be TRBD1 or TRBD2 (6 bases each). The CDR3 is made up of 17 amino acids. Per germline, CDR1 SGHVS and CDR2 FNYEAQ. Deletions cut 0 bases from V and 4 bases from J, with 16 bases between. This CDR3 reads CASSLAGGGKGYNEQFF. CDR3 DNA sequence: TGTGCCAGCAGCTTAGCCGGGGGCGGGAAGGGGTACAATGAGCAGTTCTTC.

About this clonotype itself: The CDR3 does not end in the conserved phenylalanine or tryptophan, so this is likely a read error. V usage is TRBV18 and J usage is TRBJ1-2; 9 bases are shared with TRBD1. This CDR3 comprises 18 residues. The V segment lost 3 bases and the J segment 6 bases; nucleotides outside the gene matches: 17. The germline gives CDR1 KGHSH, CDR2 LQKENI. The CDR3 DNA reads as TGTGCCAGCTCACCGTCCGTTCGGGACAGGGAGGAGGATAATGGCTACACCCTC. Translated, it gives CASSPSVRDREEDNGYTL.

The table lists this clonotype with many counts. This chain joins TRBV29-1 and TRBJ2-2; possible D gene TRBD1, 6 bases. This CDR3 has 15 amino acids. CDR1 is SQVTM, CDR2 ANQGSEA, per germline. V was trimmed by 1 base and J by 4 bases, leaving 13 bases between them. CDR3 DNA sequence: TGCAGCGTTGAAGTCACAGGGTTTGGCACCGGGGAGCTGTTTTTT. It translates to CSVEVTGFGTGELFF.

Only one count was recorded for this clonotype. The rearrangement links TRBV19 to TRBJ2-3, with D unclear. The CDR3 runs to 13 residues. CDR1 is LNHDA, CDR2 SQIVND, per germline (reference sequence). Trimming took off 7 bases at V and 9 bases at J, with 17 bases between the two ends. CDR3 loop: CASTPGLPGTQYF. CDR3 DNA: TGTGCCAGTACCCCCGGGCTCCCGGGCACGCAGTATTTT.

This clonotype showed up many times. The rearrangement joins TRBV7-2 to TRBJ2-3, with TRBD2 identical over 8 bases. CDR1 and CDR2 from the germline V gene are SGHTA and FQGNSA. J lost 1 base, V lost 5 bases, and 8 bases had no gene match. The CDR3 extends over 16 amino acids. In DNA, the CDR3 is TGTGCCAGCAGCCATCTTAGCGGGGCTCGCACAGATACGCAGTATTTT. Translated, it gives CASSHLSGARTDTQYF. Full variable domain (missing parts from reference TRBV7-2 and TRBJ2-3): GAGVSQSPSNKVTEKGKDVELRCDPISGHTALYWYRQSLGQGLEFLIYFQGNSAPDKSGLPSDRFSAERTGGSVSTLTIQRTQQEDSAVYLCASSHLSGARTDTQYFGPGTRLTVL.

This clonotype was seen only a few times. This chain connects TRBV7-2 to TRBJ2-1; no definite D call. Per the germline V gene, CDR1 is SGHTA and CDR2 is FQGNSA. The CDR3 sequence is 18 residues long. V lost 2 bases, J lost 2 bases, and 19 bases lay in between. The CDR3 here is CASSLSKSKIKPYNEQFF. The CDR3 DNA is TGTGCCAGCAGCTTATCTAAGTCAAAAATTAAACCCTACAATGAGCAGTTCTTC.

The V gene is TRBV19, the J gene TRBJ1-1, with 8 bases that match TRBD1. The CDR3 length is 16 residues. The germline gives CDR1 LNHDA, CDR2 SQIVND (reference sequence). V trimming: 6 bases; J trimming: 2 bases; junction bases outside the gene matches: 11. The CDR3 coding sequence is TGTGCCAGTAGCGGGCTCTGGACAGGGCTCAACACTGAAGCTTTCTTT. This encodes CASSGLWTGLNTEAFF.

A few counts support this clonotype. The gene calls are TRBV10-3 and TRBJ2-6, with 9 bases aligning to TRBD2. CDR3 length: 16 residues. V was pared by 6 bases and J by 2 bases, with 5 bases of the junction left unmatched. Germline CDR1 ENHRY, CDR2 SYGVKD. CDR3 bases: TGTGCCATCAGGGGGCGGGAGGGGGCTGGGGCCAACGTCCTGACTTTC. The encoded protein is CAIRGREGAGANVLTF.

In its sample, this clonotype was seen many times. The V gene is TRBV3-1, the J gene TRBJ2-1; D call uncertain. Germline V CDR1 and CDR2: LGHDT, YNNKEL (reference sequence). Trimming removed 3 bases from V and 9 bases from J, with 15 bases in between. The CDR3 is 14 residues long. This chain's CDR3 is CASSQAQTDGEQFF. The CDR3 region has the DNA TGTGCCAGCAGCCAGGCCCAAACTGATGGTGAGCAGTTCTTC.

The sample holds many counts of this clonotype. V gene TRBV14 combines with J gene TRBJ2-3, with a possible D match to TRBD2 (6 bases). Per germline, CDR1 SGHDN and CDR2 FVKESK. The V end lost 0 bases, the J end lost 2 bases, and 9 bases lay between the germline ends. The CDR3 has 15 amino acids. The CDR3 DNA follows: TGTGCCAGCAGCCAAGAGCGGGGTTACACAGATACGCAGTATTTT. It is translated as CASSQERGYTDTQYF.

This clonotype showed up many times. The chain carries TRBV24-1 and TRBJ2-5; possibly TRBD2 for D (6 bases). The germline V gene encodes CDR1 KGHDR and CDR2 SFDVKD. The CDR3 covers 15 residues. The germline V and J ends were trimmed by 0 bases and 2 bases, with 9 bases remaining between them. The CDR3: CATSDLYGGQETQYF. The CDR3 nucleotides are TGTGCCACCAGTGATTTGTACGGGGGACAAGAGACCCAGTACTTC.

Worth noting for this clonotype: A much larger clone lies one base from this, so it may be a read error. The rearrangement uses TRBV12-3 or TRBV12-4 and TRBJ2-7; TRBD2 is a possible D gene (5 bases). V lost 9 bases, J lost 1 base, and 13 bases lay in between. This CDR3 is 13 amino acids long. CDR3 sequence reads: CASTASGSYEQYF. The CDR3 nucleotides are TGTGCCAGTACGGCCAGCGGATCCTACGAGCAGTACTTC.

This clonotype showed up many times. This chain connects TRBV14 to TRBJ2-7, with D tentatively TRBD1 (6 bases). Germline loops: CDR1 SGHDN, CDR2 FVKESK. This CDR3 region has 14 residues. Trimming took off 4 bases at V and 1 base at J, with 11 bases between the two ends. The CDR3 spells CASSPQGYSYEQYF. Here the CDR3 DNA reads TGTGCCAGCAGCCCCCAGGGGTATTCCTACGAGCAGTACTTC.

This clonotype was seen more than once but under ten times. V usage is TRBV18 and J usage is TRBJ2-3; D is perhaps TRBD1 or TRBD2 (5 bases each). The CDR3 has 15 amino acids. CDR1 is KGHSH, CDR2 LQKENI, per germline. V shed 4 bases and J shed 4 bases, with 15 bases lying between them. The CDR3 nucleotides are TGTGCCAGCTCACGGGACCCCAGTCCCGCAGATACGCAGTATTTT. As protein: CASSRDPSPADTQYF.

The chain combines TRBV4-1 with TRBJ1-1; D ambiguous. Germline loops: CDR1 MGHRA, CDR2 YSYEKL. V was cut by 4 bases and J by 1 base, with 13 bases left in between. This CDR3 has 15 amino acids. The CDR3 sequence: CASSPRALGNTEAFF. CDR3 coding DNA: TGCGCCAGCAGCCCTCGAGCCCTGGGGAACACTGAAGCTTTCTTT.

This chain links TRBV20-1 with TRBJ2-1, with D unresolved. CDR1 is DFQATT, CDR2 SNEGSKA, per germline (reference sequence). The germline V and J ends were trimmed by 5 bases and 8 bases, with 19 bases remaining between them. This CDR3 is 14 amino acids long. CDR3: CSALSSDLVHEQFF. In DNA, the CDR3 is TGCAGTGCTCTTAGCTCCGATCTAGTTCATGAGCAGTTCTTC.

This clonotype was seen at least ten times. This rearrangement joins TRBV3-1 to TRBJ2-3; no clear D gene. The germline V and J ends were trimmed by 0 bases and 0 bases, with 7 bases remaining between them. The CDR3 has 15 residues. In germline, CDR1 is LGHDT, CDR2 YNNKEL (reference sequence). The CDR3 nucleotides are TGTGCCAGCAGCCAAGATCTGATTAGCACAGATACGCAGTATTTT. Amino acids: CASSQDLISTDTQYF.

This chain connects TRBV27 to TRBJ1-6, with D hard to call. The CDR3 length is 12 residues. With 5 bases removed from V and 9 bases from J, the gap between germline ends came to 8 bases. Germline lookup yields CDR1 MNHEY and CDR2 SMNVEV (reference sequence). For the CDR3, the DNA is TGTGCCAGCAGTCTAGCAGCTTCACCCCTCCACTTT. It encodes CASSLAASPLHF.

This clonotype was counted at least ten times. The CDR3 nucleotides are TGTGCCAGCAGCCCGGGCGGGTTGATCGGGCAGCCCCAGCATTTT. Residues: CASSPGGLIGQPQHF. This rearrangement joins TRBV12-3 or TRBV12-4 to TRBJ1-5, with unresolved D. CDR3 length: 15 amino acids. Trimming cost V 6 bases and J 7 bases, with 19 bases left between them.